This is a list of T cell receptor beta chains from one sample in a study of radiotherapy plus CTLA-4 blockade in lung cancer. TCRdb's table, derived via immunoSEQ multiplex PCR, lists solely in-frame clones and lacks some. This table has about 43,000 clones, 55% to 80% appearing once. This material consisted of peripheral blood, taken from a patient treated with radiotherapy plus ipilimumab. All receptors derive from a human donor with non-small cell lung cancer who had a partial response to radiotherapy plus ipilimumab. Both conserved end residues are part of each CDR3. Fields, in order: J gene, V gene, clone size, D gene, CDR3 protein, CDR3 DNA. A D gene is named only where the DNA matches it firmly. Clone size, where shown, is once, few, many, or a class for clones that have expanded.

J: TRBJ1-6; V: TRBV5-3; size: once; D: -; CDR3: CARSSGSLSSYNSPLHF; DNA: TGTGCCAGAAGCTCCGGGTCTCTGAGCTCCTATAATTCACCCCTCCACTTT
J: TRBJ2-7; V: TRBV7-2; size: -; D: -; CDR3: CASSLRTVRTYEQYF; DNA: TGTGCCAGCAGCCTAAGAACAGTCAGGACCTACGAGCAGTACTTC
J: TRBJ2-4; V: TRBV30; size: -; D: -; CDR3: CAWKDYLADIQYF; DNA: TGTGCCTGGAAGGACTACCTTGCAGACATTCAGTACTTC
J: TRBJ2-5; V: TRBV7-9; size: -; D: -; CDR3: CASSLTEETQYF; DNA: TGTGCCAGCAGCTTAACGGAAGAGACCCAGTACTTC
J: TRBJ1-6; V: TRBV2; size: few; D: -; CDR3: CASQGDTNSPLHF; DNA: TGTGCCAGCCAAGGCGACACTAATTCACCCCTCCACTTT
J: TRBJ2-7; V: TRBV10-3; size: many; D: TRBD1; CDR3: CAISESGTGGNEQYF; DNA: TGTGCCATCAGTGAGTCAGGGACAGGGGGTAACGAGCAGTACTTC
J: TRBJ2-1; V: TRBV5-1; size: medium-sized; D: TRBD2; CDR3: CASSLDGRAFTDEQFF; DNA: TGCGCCAGCAGCTTGGACGGGAGGGCATTCACCGATGAGCAGTTCTTC
J: TRBJ1-2; V: TRBV19; size: -; D: -; CDR3: CASSIAQGSQPDYGYTF; DNA: TGTGCCAGTAGTATAGCCCAGGGCAGCCAACCTGACTATGGCTACACCTTC
J: TRBJ1-2; V: TRBV5-4; size: once; D: -; CDR3: CASSLGTRDKGVHGYTF; DNA: TGTGCCAGCAGCCTTGGGACCCGGGACAAGGGAGTTCATGGCTACACCTTC
J: TRBJ1-4; V: TRBV2; size: -; D: -; CDR3: CASSEGAGPHEKLFF; DNA: TGTGCCAGCAGTGAAGGGGCAGGGCCCCACGAAAAACTGTTTTTT
J: TRBJ1-2; V: TRBV5-1; size: few; D: -; CDR3: CASSLARTGGYTF; DNA: TGCGCCAGCAGCTTGGCCCGAACGGGTGGCTACACCTTC
J: TRBJ2-1; V: TRBV27; size: few; D: -; CDR3: CASSLADYNEQFF; DNA: TGTGCCAGCAGTCTGGCGGACTACAATGAGCAGTTCTTC
J: TRBJ2-7; V: TRBV7-2; size: -; D: -; CDR3: CASSSYRNSYEQYF; DNA: TGTGCCAGCAGCTCCTACCGAAACTCCTACGAGCAGTACTTC
J: TRBJ2-2; V: TRBV5-4; size: -; D: TRBD2; CDR3: CASSRLAGGVTGELFF; DNA: TGTGCCAGCAGCAGACTAGCGGGAGGGGTTACCGGGGAGCTGTTTTTT
J: TRBJ2-7; V: TRBV27; size: -; D: -; CDR3: CASSFEGREQYF; DNA: TGTGCCAGCAGCTTCGAGGGTCGCGAGCAGTACTTC
J: TRBJ1-5; V: TRBV11-2; size: -; D: -; CDR3: CASSSTNQPQHF; DNA: TGTGCCAGCAGCTCCACAAATCAGCCCCAGCATTTT
J: TRBJ1-5; V: TRBV7-2; size: -; D: -; CDR3: CASSLAWAKNQPQHF; DNA: TGTGCCAGCAGCTTAGCTTGGGCGAAAAATCAGCCCCAGCATTTT
J: TRBJ2-3; V: TRBV7-9; size: -; D: TRBD2; CDR3: CASNPTSGSGTDTQYF; DNA: TGTGCCAGCAATCCGACTAGCGGGAGTGGCACAGATACGCAGTATTTT
J: TRBJ1-3; V: TRBV4-3; size: -; D: -; CDR3: CASSQSRGGSGNTIYF; DNA: TGCGCCAGCAGCCAATCTCGAGGGGGCTCTGGAAACACCATATATTTT
J: TRBJ1-1; V: TRBV6-1; size: -; D: -; CDR3: CASSEGIQGPNTEAFF; DNA: TGTGCCAGCAGTGAAGGCATTCAGGGTCCGAACACTGAAGCTTTCTTT
J: TRBJ1-6; V: TRBV19; size: -; D: -; CDR3: CASSPQGLTNSPLHF; DNA: TGTGCCAGTAGTCCCCAGGGACTGACCAATTCACCCCTCCACTTT
J: TRBJ2-7; V: TRBV7-2; size: few; D: TRBD1; CDR3: CASVATGVTYEQYF; DNA: TGTGCCAGCGTGGCGACAGGGGTTACCTACGAGCAGTACTTC
J: TRBJ2-1; V: TRBV10-3; size: medium-sized; D: TRBD2; CDR3: CAISESSGGILNEQFF; DNA: TGTGCCATCAGTGAGTCAAGCGGGGGGATCCTAAATGAGCAGTTCTTC
J: TRBJ2-1; V: TRBV5-1; size: -; D: -; CDR3: CASSLGAYGEQFF; DNA: TGCGCCAGCAGCTTGGGGGCGTACGGTGAGCAGTTCTTC
J: TRBJ1-4; V: TRBV7-3; size: once; D: -; CDR3: CASSSGGEKLFF; DNA: TGTGCCAGCAGCTCAGGCGGGGAAAAACTGTTTTTT
J: TRBJ2-2; V: TRBV11-2; size: -; D: -; CDR3: CASSLDSGRTNTGELFF; DNA: TGTGCCAGCAGCTTAGATTCCGGGAGAACGAACACCGGGGAGCTGTTTTTT